This note documents a single TCR beta chain sequence. V lost 0 bases, J lost 11 bases, and 10 bases lay in between. Germline V lookup: CDR1 MNHEY, CDR2 SVGEGT. This CDR3 region has 12 residues. The sample belongs to a study of blood T cell repertoires in COVID-19. This study enrolled people aged roughly 18 to 89 from about 26 US geographic areas. What the recovered Cohort 3 donors had was two negative PCRs, clearance, or symptom resolution. The assay was immunoSEQ multiplex PCR, and TCRdb's table has in-frame clones only and misses some. Of around 180,000 clones in the sample, about 84% were seen once.

The chain employs TRBV6-2 or TRBV6-3 and TRBJ1-1, with TRBD1 as a possible D gene (6 bases). Material: PBMCs or T cells enriched from blood (not recorded which). The sequence came from a man between 45 and 60 years old who had recovered from COVID-19. In DNA form, the CDR3 reads TGTGCCAGCAGTTACTCCAGGGGTCGGGCTTTCTTT. Translated: CASSYSRGRAFF.